A selection of T cell receptor beta chains follows, all from one sample in a study of radiation and T cells in renal cell carcinoma. Generated by immunoSEQ multiplex PCR, the TCRdb table keeps only in-frame clones and is missing some. The sample has roughly 18,000 clones, 59% seen once. Source: tumor tissue, taken from a patient whose treatment was nephrectomy without radiotherapy. Receptors were obtained from a man in his forties or fifties with renal cell carcinoma. CDR3s include the opening cysteine and the closing phenylalanine or tryptophan. The order of the fields is V gene, clone size, J gene, D gene, CDR3 protein, CDR3 DNA. The D gene is left open where the match is weak. Where a row states a size, it is once, few, many or the class of an expanded clone; other rows omit it.

V: TRBV27
size: few
J: TRBJ1-1
D: -
CDR3: CASSLGINTEAFF
DNA: TGTGCCAGCAGTTTAGGAATTAACACTGAAGCTTTCTTT

V: TRBV5-6
size: few
J: TRBJ2-1
D: -
CDR3: CASSLTSGYNEQFF
DNA: TGTGCCAGCAGCTTGACCAGCGGATACAATGAGCAGTTCTTC

V: TRBV19
size: once
J: TRBJ2-1
D: TRBD2
CDR3: CASSFQGTSGGSSEQFF
DNA: TGTGCCAGTAGTTTCCAAGGGACTAGCGGGGGGTCAAGTGAGCAGTTCTTC

V: TRBV6-5
size: -
J: TRBJ2-3
D: -
CDR3: CASRSSTDTQYF
DNA: TGTGCCAGCAGGTCAAGCACAGATACGCAGTATTTT

V: TRBV5-6
size: -
J: TRBJ2-3
D: TRBD2
CDR3: CASSSARLAGTDTQYF
DNA: TGTGCCAGCAGCTCAGCCCGACTAGCGGGCACAGATACGCAGTATTTT

V: TRBV5-1
size: -
J: TRBJ2-5
D: -
CDR3: CASSLADSLWIETQYF
DNA: TGCGCCAGCAGCTTGGCGGACAGCCTTTGGATTGAGACCCAGTACTTC

V: TRBV7-9
size: -
J: TRBJ2-7
D: -
CDR3: CASSSAGRPPEQYF
DNA: TGTGCCAGCAGCTCGGCCGGGAGACCGCCCGAGCAGTACTTC

V: TRBV6-5
size: -
J: TRBJ2-7
D: -
CDR3: CASSYSGLESYEQYF
DNA: TGTGCCAGCAGTTACTCGGGACTGGAATCCTACGAGCAGTACTTC

V: TRBV6-5
size: many
J: TRBJ2-1
D: TRBD2
CDR3: CASKLAGAGNEQFF
DNA: TGTGCCAGCAAACTAGCGGGAGCGGGCAATGAGCAGTTCTTC

V: TRBV9
size: -
J: TRBJ1-5
D: -
CDR3: CASSVGTDNQPQHF
DNA: TGTGCCAGCAGCGTAGGGACGGATAATCAGCCCCAGCATTTT

V: TRBV7-2
size: -
J: TRBJ1-2
D: -
CDR3: CASSPDRFYGYTF
DNA: TGTGCCAGCAGCCCTGACAGGTTCTATGGCTACACCTTC

V: TRBV5-4
size: -
J: TRBJ2-7
D: -
CDR3: CASSSEYEQYF
DNA: TGTGCCAGCAGTAGCGAGTACGAGCAGTACTTC

V: TRBV5-8
size: -
J: TRBJ2-7
D: TRBD1
CDR3: CASSTGQGRITYEQYF
DNA: TGTGCCAGCAGCACCGGACAGGGCCGAATAACCTACGAGCAGTACTTC

V: TRBV19
size: -
J: TRBJ2-1
D: -
CDR3: CASSMPIARRVNEQFF
DNA: TGTGCCAGTAGTATGCCAATAGCCCGCCGGGTCAATGAGCAGTTCTTC

V: TRBV6-5
size: few
J: TRBJ1-2
D: -
CDR3: CASTQDLNYGYTF
DNA: TGTGCCAGCACCCAGGACTTAAACTATGGCTACACCTTC

V: TRBV15
size: once
J: TRBJ2-7
D: -
CDR3: CATSRDRVRGNEQYF
DNA: TGTGCCACCAGCAGAGATAGAGTGAGAGGGAACGAGCAGTACTTC

V: TRBV4-3
size: -
J: TRBJ1-2
D: -
CDR3: CASSQDHGAGVRQGYTF
DNA: TGCGCCAGCAGCCAAGATCATGGTGCAGGGGTGAGGCAAGGCTACACCTTC